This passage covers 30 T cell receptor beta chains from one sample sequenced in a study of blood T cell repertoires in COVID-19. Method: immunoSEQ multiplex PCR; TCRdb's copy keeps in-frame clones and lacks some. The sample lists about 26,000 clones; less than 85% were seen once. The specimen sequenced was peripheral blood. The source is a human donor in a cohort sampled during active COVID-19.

The CDR3 DNA follows: TGTGCCAGCAGTTACAGTACAGTGAGGGCCGGGGAGCTGTTTTTT. The encoded protein is CASSYSTVRAGELFF. The V gene is TRBV6-6, the J gene TRBJ2-2; tentatively, D is TRBD2 (5 bases). Germline values: CDR1 MNHNY, CDR2 SVGAGI (reference sequence). The V and J ends lost 2 bases and 6 bases respectively, with 13 bases between them. The CDR3 is 15 amino acids.

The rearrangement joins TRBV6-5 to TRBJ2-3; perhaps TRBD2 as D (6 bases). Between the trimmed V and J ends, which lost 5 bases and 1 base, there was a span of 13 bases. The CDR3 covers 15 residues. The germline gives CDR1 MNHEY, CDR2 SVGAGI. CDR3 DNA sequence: TGTGCCAGCAGTCGGGTTAGCGGCCGCACAGATACGCAGTATTTT. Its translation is CASSRVSGRTDTQYF.

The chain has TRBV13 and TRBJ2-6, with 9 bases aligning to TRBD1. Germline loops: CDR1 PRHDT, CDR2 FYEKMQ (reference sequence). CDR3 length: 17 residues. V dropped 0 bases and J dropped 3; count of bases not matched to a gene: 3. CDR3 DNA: TGTGCCAGCAGCTTAGGACAGGGGGCGTATGGGGCCAACGTCCTGACTTTC. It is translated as CASSLGQGAYGANVLTF.

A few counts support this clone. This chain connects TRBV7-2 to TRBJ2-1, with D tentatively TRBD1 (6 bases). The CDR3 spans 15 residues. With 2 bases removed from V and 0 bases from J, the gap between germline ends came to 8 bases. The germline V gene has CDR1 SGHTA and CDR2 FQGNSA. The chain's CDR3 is CASSLQGTSYNEQFF. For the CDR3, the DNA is TGTGCCAGCAGCTTACAGGGGACCTCCTACAATGAGCAGTTCTTC. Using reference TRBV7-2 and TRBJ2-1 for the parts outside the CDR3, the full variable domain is GAGVSQSPSNKVTEKGKDVELRCDPISGHTALYWYRQSLGQGLEFLIYFQGNSAPDKSGLPSDRFSAERTGGSVSTLTIQRTQQEDSAVYLCASSLQGTSYNEQFFGPGTRLTVL.

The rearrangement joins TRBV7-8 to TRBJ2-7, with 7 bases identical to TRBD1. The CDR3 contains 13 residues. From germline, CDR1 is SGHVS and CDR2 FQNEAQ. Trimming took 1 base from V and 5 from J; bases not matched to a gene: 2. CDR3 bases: TGTGCCAGCAGCTTAGTAGGGGGCAACGAGCAGTACTTC. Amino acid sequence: CASSLVGGNEQYF. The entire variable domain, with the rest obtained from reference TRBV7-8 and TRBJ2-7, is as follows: GAGVSQSPRYKVAKRGQDVALRCDPISGHVSLFWYQQALGQGPEFLTYFQNEAQLDKSGLPSDRFFAERPEGSVSTLKIQRTQQEDSAVYLCASSLVGGNEQYFGPGTRLTVT.

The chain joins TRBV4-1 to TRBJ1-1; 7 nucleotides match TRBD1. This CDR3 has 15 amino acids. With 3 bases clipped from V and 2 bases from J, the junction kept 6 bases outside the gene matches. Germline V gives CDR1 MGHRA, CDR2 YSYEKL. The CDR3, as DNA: TGCGCCAGCAGCCATCAAGGGGGCTTAAACACTGAAGCTTTCTTT. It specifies CASSHQGGLNTEAFF.

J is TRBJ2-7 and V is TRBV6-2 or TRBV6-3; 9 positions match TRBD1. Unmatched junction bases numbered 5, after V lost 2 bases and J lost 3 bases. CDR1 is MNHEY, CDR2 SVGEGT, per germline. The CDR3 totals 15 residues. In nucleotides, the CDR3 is TGTGCCAGCAGTTACCTGGGACAGGGTAGCTACGAGCAGTACTTC. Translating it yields CASSYLGQGSYEQYF.

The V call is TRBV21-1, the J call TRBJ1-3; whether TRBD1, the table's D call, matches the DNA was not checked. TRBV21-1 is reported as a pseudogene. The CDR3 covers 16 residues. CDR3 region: CASSTLNRGPGNTIYF. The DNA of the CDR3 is TGTGCCAGCAGCACCCTAAACAGGGGGCCTGGAAACACCATATATTTT.

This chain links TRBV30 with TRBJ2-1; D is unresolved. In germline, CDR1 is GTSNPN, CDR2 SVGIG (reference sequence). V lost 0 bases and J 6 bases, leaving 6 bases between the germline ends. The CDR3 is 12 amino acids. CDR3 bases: TGTGCCTGGAGTGTACATGCCAATGAGCAGTTCTTC. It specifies CAWSVHANEQFF. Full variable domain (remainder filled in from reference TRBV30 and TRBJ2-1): SQTIHQWPATLVQPVGSPLSLECTVEGTSNPNLYWYRQAAGRGLQLLFYSVGIGQISSEVPQNLSASRPQDRQFILSSKKLLLSDSGFYLCAWSVHANEQFFGPGTRLTVL.

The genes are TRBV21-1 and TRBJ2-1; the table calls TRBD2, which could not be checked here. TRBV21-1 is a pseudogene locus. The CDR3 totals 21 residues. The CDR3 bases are TGTGCCAGCAGCAAAGAAAGAAGCCGACTAGCGGACCCTCTCCCGAACAATGAGCAGTTCTTC. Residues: CASSKERSRLADPLPNNEQFF.

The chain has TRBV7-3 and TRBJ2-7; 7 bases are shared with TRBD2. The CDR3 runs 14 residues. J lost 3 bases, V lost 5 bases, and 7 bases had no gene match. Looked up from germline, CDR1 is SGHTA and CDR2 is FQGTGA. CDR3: CASSPSPSGYEQYF. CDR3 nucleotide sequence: TGTGCCAGCAGCCCAAGCCCTAGCGGCTACGAGCAGTACTTC. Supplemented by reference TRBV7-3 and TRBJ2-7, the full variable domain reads GAGVSQTPSNKVTEKGKYVELRCDPISGHTALYWYRQSLGQGPEFLIYFQGTGAADDSGLPNDRFFAVRPEGSVSTLKIQRTERGDSAVYLCASSPSPSGYEQYFGPGTRLTVT.

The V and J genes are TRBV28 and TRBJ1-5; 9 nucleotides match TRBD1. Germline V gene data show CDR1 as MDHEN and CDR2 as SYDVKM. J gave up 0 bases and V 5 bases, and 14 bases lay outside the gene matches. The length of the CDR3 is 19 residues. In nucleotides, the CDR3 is TGTGCCAGCAGTCTCCTGACAGGGGGTTTGCCTTATAGCAATCAGCCCCAGCATTTT. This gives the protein CASSLLTGGLPYSNQPQHF.

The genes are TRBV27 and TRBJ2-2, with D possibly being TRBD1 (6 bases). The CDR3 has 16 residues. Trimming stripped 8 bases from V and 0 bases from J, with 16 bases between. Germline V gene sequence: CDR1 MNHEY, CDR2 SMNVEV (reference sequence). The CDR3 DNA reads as TGTGCCAGCCAAAACCACAGGGCTACGAACACCGGGGAGCTGTTTTTT. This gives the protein CASQNHRATNTGELFF.

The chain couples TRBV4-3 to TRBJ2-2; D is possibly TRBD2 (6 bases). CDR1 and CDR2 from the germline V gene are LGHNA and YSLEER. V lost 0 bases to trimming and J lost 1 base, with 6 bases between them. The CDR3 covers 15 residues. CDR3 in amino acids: CASSQERGNTGELFF. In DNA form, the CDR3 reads TGCGCCAGCAGCCAAGAGCGGGGGAACACCGGGGAGCTGTTTTTT.

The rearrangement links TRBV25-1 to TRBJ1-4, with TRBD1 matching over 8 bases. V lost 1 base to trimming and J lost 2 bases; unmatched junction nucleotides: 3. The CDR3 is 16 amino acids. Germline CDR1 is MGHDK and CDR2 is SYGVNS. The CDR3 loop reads CASSELRQGTNEKLFF. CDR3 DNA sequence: TGTGCCAGCAGTGAATTGAGACAGGGGACTAATGAAAAACTGTTTTTT.

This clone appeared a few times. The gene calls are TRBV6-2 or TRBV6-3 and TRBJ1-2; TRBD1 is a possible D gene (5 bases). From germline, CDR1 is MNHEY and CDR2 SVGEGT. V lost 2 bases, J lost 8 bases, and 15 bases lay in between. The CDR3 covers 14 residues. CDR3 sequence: CASSYGRTDTGYTF. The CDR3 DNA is TGTGCCAGCAGTTACGGCAGAACGGACACCGGCTACACCTTC.

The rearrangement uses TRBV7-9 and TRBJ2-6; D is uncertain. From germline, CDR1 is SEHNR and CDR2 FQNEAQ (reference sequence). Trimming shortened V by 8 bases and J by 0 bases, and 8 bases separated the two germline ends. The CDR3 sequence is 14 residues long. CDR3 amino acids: CASLPSSGANVLTF. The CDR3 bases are TGTGCCAGCCTCCCGAGCTCTGGGGCCAACGTCCTGACTTTC.

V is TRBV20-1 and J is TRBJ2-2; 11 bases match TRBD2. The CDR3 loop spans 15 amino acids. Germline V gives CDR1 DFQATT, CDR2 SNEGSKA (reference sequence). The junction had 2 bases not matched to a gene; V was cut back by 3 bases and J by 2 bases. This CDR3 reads CSASSGRVNTGELFF. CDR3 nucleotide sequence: TGCAGTGCTAGTAGCGGGAGGGTCAACACCGGGGAGCTGTTTTTT.

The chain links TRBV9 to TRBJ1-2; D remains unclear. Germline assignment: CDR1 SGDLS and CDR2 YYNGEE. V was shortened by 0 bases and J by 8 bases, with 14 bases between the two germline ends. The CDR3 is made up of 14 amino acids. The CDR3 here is CASSVGVYPGGYTF. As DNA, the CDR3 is TGTGCCAGCAGCGTAGGGGTATACCCGGGGGGCTACACCTTC.

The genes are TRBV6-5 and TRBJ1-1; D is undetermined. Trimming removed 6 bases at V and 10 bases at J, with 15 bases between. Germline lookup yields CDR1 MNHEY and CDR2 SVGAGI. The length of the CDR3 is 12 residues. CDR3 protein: CASRAPIGRAFF. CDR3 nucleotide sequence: TGTGCCAGCAGAGCTCCTATCGGGAGAGCTTTCTTT.

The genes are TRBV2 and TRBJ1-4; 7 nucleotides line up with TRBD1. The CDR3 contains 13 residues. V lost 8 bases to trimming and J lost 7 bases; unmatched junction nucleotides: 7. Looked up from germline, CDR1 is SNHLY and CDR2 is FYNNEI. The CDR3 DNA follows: TGTGCCAGCCTTACGGACAGGACTGAAAAACTGTTTTTT. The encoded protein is CASLTDRTEKLFF.

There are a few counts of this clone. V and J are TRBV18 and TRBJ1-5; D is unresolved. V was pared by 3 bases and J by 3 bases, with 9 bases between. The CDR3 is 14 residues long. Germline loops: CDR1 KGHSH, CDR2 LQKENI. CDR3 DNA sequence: TGTGCCAGCTCACCCAACGGGGACAATCAGCCCCAGCATTTT. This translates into CASSPNGDNQPQHF.

CDR3 region: CASTVAGRRSYEQYF. CDR3 DNA: TGTGCCAGCACCGTAGCGGGTCGCCGCTCCTACGAGCAGTACTTC. This chain links TRBV6-5 with TRBJ2-7; 7 nucleotides match TRBD2. The length of the CDR3 is 15 residues. V was clipped by 7 bases and J by 0 bases; unmatched bases: 9. Germline CDR1 is MNHEY and CDR2 is SVGAGI.

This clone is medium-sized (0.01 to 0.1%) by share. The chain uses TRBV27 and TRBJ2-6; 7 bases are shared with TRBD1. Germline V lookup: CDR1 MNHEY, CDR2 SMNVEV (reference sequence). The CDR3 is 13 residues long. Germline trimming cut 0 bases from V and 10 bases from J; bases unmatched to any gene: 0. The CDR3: CASSLSQGNVLTF. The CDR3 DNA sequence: TGTGCCAGCAGTTTATCACAGGGGAACGTCCTGACTTTC.

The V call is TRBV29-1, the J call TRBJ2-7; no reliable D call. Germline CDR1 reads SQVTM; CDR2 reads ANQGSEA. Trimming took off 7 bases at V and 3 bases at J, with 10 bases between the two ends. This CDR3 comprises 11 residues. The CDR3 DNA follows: TGCAGCGCGGGTTCAGACTACGAGCAGTACTTC. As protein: CSAGSDYEQYF.

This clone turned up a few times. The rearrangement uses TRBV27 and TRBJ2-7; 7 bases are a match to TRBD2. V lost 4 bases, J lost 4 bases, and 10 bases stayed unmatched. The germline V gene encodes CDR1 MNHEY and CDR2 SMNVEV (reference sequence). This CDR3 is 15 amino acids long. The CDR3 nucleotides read TGTGCCAGCAGTTCCCCATTTCGGGGAGGGTACGAGCAGTACTTC. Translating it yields CASSSPFRGGYEQYF.

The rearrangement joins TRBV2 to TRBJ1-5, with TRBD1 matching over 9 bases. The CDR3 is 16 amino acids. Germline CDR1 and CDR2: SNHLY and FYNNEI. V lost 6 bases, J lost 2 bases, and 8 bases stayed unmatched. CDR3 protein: CASSRGQGRGNQPQHF. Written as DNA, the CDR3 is TGTGCCAGCAGCCGGGGACAGGGCCGAGGCAATCAGCCCCAGCATTTT. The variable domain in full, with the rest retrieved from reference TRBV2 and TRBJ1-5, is EPEVTQTPSHQVTQMGQEVILRCVPISNHLYFYWYRQILGQKVEFLVSFYNNEISEKSEIFDDQFSVERPDGSNFTLKIRSTKLEDSAMYFCASSRGQGRGNQPQHFGDGTRLSIL.

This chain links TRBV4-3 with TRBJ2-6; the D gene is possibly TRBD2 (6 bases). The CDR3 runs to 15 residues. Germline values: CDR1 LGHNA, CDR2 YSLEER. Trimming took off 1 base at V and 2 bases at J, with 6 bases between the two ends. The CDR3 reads CASSQGRAGANVLTF. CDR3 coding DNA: TGCGCCAGCAGCCAAGGGAGGGCTGGGGCCAACGTCCTGACTTTC.

The CDR3 DNA reads TGTGCCAGCAGAGCATTCACCGGGGAGCTGTTTTTT. Translated, it gives CASRAFTGELFF. This chain connects TRBV28 to TRBJ2-2; D gene uncertain. Germline V gives CDR1 MDHEN, CDR2 SYDVKM. V was cut by 6 bases and J by 4 bases, with 6 bases left in between. The CDR3 is 12 residues long.

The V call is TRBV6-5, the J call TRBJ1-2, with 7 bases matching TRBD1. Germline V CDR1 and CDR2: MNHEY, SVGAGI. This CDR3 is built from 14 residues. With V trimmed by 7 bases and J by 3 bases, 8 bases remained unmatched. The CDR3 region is CASTSTGSDYGYTF. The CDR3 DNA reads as TGTGCCAGCACCTCGACAGGGTCCGACTATGGCTACACCTTC.